The 23 T cell receptor beta chains below were found in one sample sequenced in a study of shared clonotypes between healthy human individuals. Here immunoSEQ multiplex PCR was the method, and the copy in TCRdb shows in-frame clones only, minus some. The data show over a million clones, around 97% seen once. Specimen: naive CD4+ T cells sorted from blood. Subset of the sample: CD45RA+ positively selected. These receptors were collected from a man aged 30-40 years in good health.

The chain is built from TRBV6-1 and TRBJ1-1; no clear D. Germline V CDR1 and CDR2: MNHNS, SASEGT. This CDR3 has 13 residues. Trimming removed 4 bases from V and 1 base from J, with 7 bases in between. CDR3 loop: CASSGKSNTEAFF. The CDR3, as DNA: TGTGCCAGCAGTGGCAAGTCGAACACTGAAGCTTTCTTT.

Turning to this clone: The sample holds other DNA sequences that translate to the same CDR3. The rearrangement links TRBV7-2 to TRBJ2-1; TRBD2 aligns across 7 bases. V was pared by 0 bases and J by 3 bases, with 5 bases of the junction left unmatched. The germline V gene has CDR1 SGHTA and CDR2 FQGNSA. This CDR3 comprises 16 residues. CDR3 amino acids: CASSLAGAGSYNEQFF. CDR3 bases: TGTGCCAGCAGCTTAGCTGGAGCGGGAAGCTACAATGAGCAGTTCTTC.

The rearrangement uses TRBV6-1 and TRBJ1-2, with D possibly matching TRBD1 (5 bases). CDR3 length equals 12 residues. Trimming removed 11 bases at V and 4 bases at J, with 14 bases between. CDR1 is MNHNS and CDR2 is SASEGT in the germline V gene. The CDR3 DNA reads as TGTGCCTCAACCGCGGGGGGCTATGGCTACACCTTC. This encodes CASTAGGYGYTF.

The gene calls are TRBV27 and TRBJ2-3; D may be TRBD2 (6 bases). Germline lookup yields CDR1 MNHEY and CDR2 SMNVEV (reference sequence). Trimming stripped 3 bases from V and 5 bases from J, with 12 bases between. This CDR3 comprises 14 residues. The CDR3 DNA reads TGTGCCAGCAGTTTTCGCGGGGAGAGAGATACGCAGTATTTT. It yields the protein CASSFRGERDTQYF.

The chain joins TRBV9 to TRBJ2-7; TRBD2 matches 8 bases. The CDR3 is 15 amino acids. The trim removed 4 bases at V and 5 bases at J, leaving 11 bases unmatched. CDR1 is SGDLS and CDR2 is YYNGEE in the germline V gene. The CDR3 DNA follows: TGTGCCAGCAGCCCCTCCGGGAGGGCCTTTAACGAGCAGTACTTC. Amino acid sequence: CASSPSGRAFNEQYF.

This chain joins TRBV4-3 and TRBJ2-6; 14 positions agree with TRBD2. V lost 5 bases to trimming and J lost 0 bases; unmatched junction nucleotides: 6. Germline V gene data show CDR1 as LGHNA and CDR2 as YSLEER. The length of the CDR3 is 19 residues. CDR3 sequence reads: CASSLGLAGENSGANVLTF. The CDR3 DNA reads TGCGCCAGCAGCTTGGGACTAGCGGGAGAAAACTCTGGGGCCAACGTCCTGACTTTC.

The rearrangement links TRBV7-2 to TRBJ2-7, with TRBD1 matching over 8 bases. This CDR3 is built from 16 residues. V gave up 2 bases and J gave up 10 bases; unmatched junction bases: 16. Germline lookup yields CDR1 SGHTA and CDR2 FQGNSA. In nucleotides, the CDR3 is TGTGCCAGCAGCTTAAAGACAGGGGCCAACCCGAACTCACAGTACTTC. Its translation: CASSLKTGANPNSQYF.

Concerning this clone itself: At one end the junction does not follow the germline gene, possibly because of a read error. This rearrangement joins TRBV27 to TRBJ2-6, with D possibly matching TRBD2 (5 bases). This CDR3 contains 17 residues. Per the germline V gene, CDR1 is MNHEY and CDR2 is SMNVEV (reference sequence). The CDR3: CASSLGESISAANVLTF. The CDR3 nucleotides read TGTGCCAGCAGTCTCGGGGAATCCATCTCTGCGGCCAACGTCCTGACTTTC.

The chain uses TRBV2 and TRBJ2-3; 8 nucleotides align to TRBD2. J gave up 4 bases and V 7 bases, and 7 bases lay outside the gene matches. CDR1 is SNHLY, CDR2 FYNNEI, per germline. There are 14 residues in the CDR3. In DNA, the CDR3 is TGTGCCAGCATGTTGCCGGGAGGGTCAGATACGCAGTATTTT. Translation: CASMLPGGSDTQYF.

The V and J genes are TRBV5-1 and TRBJ2-1; 7 nucleotides line up with TRBD2. Germline values: CDR1 SGHRS, CDR2 YFSETQ. The CDR3 consists of 14 residues. Trimming took 4 bases from V and 5 from J; bases not matched to a gene: 6. Here the CDR3 DNA reads TGCGCCAGCAGCCGGGGGGTGGCGCACAATGAGCAGTTCTTC. Translated, it gives CASSRGVAHNEQFF. Variable domain in full (rest from reference TRBV5-1 and TRBJ2-1): KAGVTQTPRYLIKTRGQQVTLSCSPISGHRSVSWYQQTPGQGLQFLFEYFSETQRNKGNFPGRFSGRQFSNSRSEMNVSTLELGDSALYLCASSRGVAHNEQFFGPGTRLTVL.

The genes are TRBV2 and TRBJ2-7, with D perhaps matching TRBD1 (5 bases). V was shortened by 10 bases and J by 1 base, with 20 bases between the two germline ends. Germline assignment: CDR1 SNHLY and CDR2 FYNNEI. The CDR3 extends over 15 amino acids. The CDR3 spells CATAIQGTSSYEQYF. CDR3 DNA sequence: TGTGCCACAGCAATCCAGGGCACATCTTCCTACGAGCAGTACTTC. Combining the CDR3 with reference TRBV2 and TRBJ2-7 gives the whole variable domain EPEVTQTPSHQVTQMGQEVILRCVPISNHLYFYWYRQILGQKVEFLVSFYNNEISEKSEIFDDQFSVERPDGSNFTLKIRSTKLEDSAMYFCATAIQGTSSYEQYFGPGTRLTVT.

The chain's CDR3 is CASSSPVGGETQYF. Here the CDR3 DNA reads TGTGCCAGCAGTTCTCCAGTCGGGGGCGAGACCCAGTACTTC. The chain has TRBV28 and TRBJ2-5; perhaps D is TRBD1 or TRBD2 (6 bases each). Deletions cut 4 bases from V and 5 bases from J, with 14 bases between. CDR3 size: 14 residues. Germline V CDR1 and CDR2: MDHEN, SYDVKM.

The chain uses TRBV4-3 and TRBJ2-4; D is undetermined. The germline V gene has CDR1 LGHNA and CDR2 YSLEER. CDR3 size: 13 residues. Trimming took off 1 base at V and 11 bases at J, with 12 bases between the two ends. The CDR3 DNA is TGCGCCAGCAGCCAAGGACCGGAGAAGGTTCAGTACTTC. Its translation is CASSQGPEKVQYF.

The chain is built from TRBV5-4 and TRBJ2-7; TRBD2 agrees at 8 bases. V gave up 1 base and J gave up 0 bases; unmatched junction bases: 6. This CDR3 has 16 amino acids. CDR1 is SGHNT, CDR2 YYREEE, per germline (reference sequence). As DNA, the CDR3 is TGTGCCAGCAGCTTGCCCGGGACTAGGGGCTCCTACGAGCAGTACTTC. Its protein product is CASSLPGTRGSYEQYF.

This clone was recorded once. This rearrangement joins TRBV14 to TRBJ2-6; 9 bases are shared with TRBD1. The V gene end was trimmed by 4 bases and the J gene end by 8 bases; junction bases not matched to a gene: 9. The CDR3 runs to 16 residues. In germline, CDR1 is SGHDN, CDR2 FVKESK. The CDR3 coding sequence is TGTGCCAGCAGCCGAGAGATGGGACAGGGTACCAACGTCCTGACTTTC. Its protein is CASSREMGQGTNVLTF. The full variable domain, in which reference TRBV14 and TRBJ2-6 provide the parts outside the CDR3, is EAGVTQFPSHSVIEKGQTVTLRCDPISGHDNLYWYRRVMGKEIKFLLHFVKESKQDESGMPNNRFLAERTGGTYSTLKVQPAELEDSGVYFCASSREMGQGTNVLTFGAGSRLTVL.

The gene calls are TRBV4-3 and TRBJ2-2; D ambiguous. CDR1 and CDR2 from the germline V gene are LGHNA and YSLEER. CDR3 length equals 18 residues. Trimming removed 5 bases from V and 1 base from J, with 20 bases in between. CDR3 in DNA: TGCGCCAGCAGCAAGGACCTATCTTGGCTTGGGAACACCGGGGAGCTGTTTTTT. Protein sequence: CASSKDLSWLGNTGELFF.

The gene calls are TRBV5-4 and TRBJ2-7; D unresolved. The ends were cut back, 0 bases at V and 4 bases at J, with 11 bases in the middle. The CDR3 is 14 amino acids. Germline CDR1 and CDR2: SGHNT and YYREEE (reference sequence). CDR3 loop: CASSLDSPEYEQYF. The CDR3 nucleotides are TGTGCCAGCAGCTTGGACTCCCCTGAATACGAGCAGTACTTC.

The chain recombines TRBV2 with TRBJ2-7; D call uncertain. Germline CDR1 reads SNHLY; CDR2 reads FYNNEI. V dropped 0 bases and J dropped 1 base, with 13 bases sitting between them. The CDR3 spans 16 residues. CDR3 residues: CASSEARRLESYEQYF. In DNA, the CDR3 is TGTGCCAGCAGTGAAGCTCGCCGTCTGGAATCCTACGAGCAGTACTTC.

About this clone itself: Other DNA sequences in the sample encode the same CDR3. The V and J genes are TRBV28 and TRBJ1-5, with D perhaps matching TRBD1 (5 bases). Trimming took off 2 bases at V and 2 bases at J, with 10 bases between the two ends. Germline V gene data show CDR1 as MDHEN and CDR2 as SYDVKM. CDR3 length: 15 amino acids. CDR3 in amino acids: CASSLVGGGNQPQHF. CDR3 nucleotides: TGTGCCAGCAGTTTAGTGGGGGGAGGCAATCAGCCCCAGCATTTT. The entire variable domain, with the rest obtained from reference TRBV28 and TRBJ1-5, is as follows: DVKVTQSSRYLVKRTGEKVFLECVQDMDHENMFWYRQDPGLGLRLIYFSYDVKMKEKGDIPEGYSVSREKKERFSLILESASTNQTSMYLCASSLVGGGNQPQHFGDGTRLSIL.

This chain connects TRBV7-2 to TRBJ2-1, with 13 nucleotides matching TRBD2. V lost 6 bases to trimming and J lost 0 bases; unmatched junction nucleotides: 2. This CDR3 region has 16 residues. Germline V gene sequence: CDR1 SGHTA, CDR2 FQGNSA. The CDR3 DNA sequence: TGTGCCAGCAGATGGACTAGCGGGAGCTCCTACAATGAGCAGTTCTTC. Translating it yields CASRWTSGSSYNEQFF.

Turning to this clone: Other DNA variants within this sample encode the same CDR3. The genes are TRBV5-1 and TRBJ2-1, with D possibly matching TRBD2 (5 bases). V lost 0 bases to trimming and J lost 4 bases, with 8 bases between them. Looked up from germline, CDR1 is SGHRS and CDR2 is YFSETQ. The CDR3 is made up of 14 amino acids. The CDR3 region is CASSLGGSYNEQFF. The CDR3, as DNA: TGCGCCAGCAGCTTGGGCGGGTCTTACAATGAGCAGTTCTTC.

The gene calls are TRBV25-1 and TRBJ2-7, with D maybe TRBD2 (7 bases). V was clipped by 4 bases and J by 6 bases, with 13 bases between them. Germline-derived CDR1 and CDR2 are MGHDK and SYGVNS. The length of the CDR3 is 13 residues. CDR3 coding DNA: TGTGCCAGCAGTGGGGCCGGGGGGCTCGAGCAGTACTTC. Protein: CASSGAGGLEQYF.

This rearrangement joins TRBV14 to TRBJ2-5; D gene unclear. The CDR3 spans 14 residues. The V gene's germline CDR1 is SGHDN and CDR2 FVKESK. V was trimmed by 0 bases and J by 7 bases, leaving 12 bases between them. CDR3 protein: CASSQEHRAPTQYF. The CDR3, as DNA: TGTGCCAGCAGCCAAGAACACCGGGCGCCGACCCAGTACTTC.